These 12 T cell receptor beta chains share one sample of origin, sequenced in a study of graft-versus-host responses after intestinal transplantation. Data came from immunoSEQ multiplex PCR; TCRdb stores just in-frame clones and leaves some out. The sample shows approximately 76,000 clones, 75% to 90% of them seen only once. What these receptors recognize is not known. Sequencing used unstimulated CD4+ T cells sorted from spleen or lymph node cells, obtained before transplant. The receptors come from a human donor who was the organ donor for an intestinal transplant.

The CDR3 is CASSVDRNTEAFF. The CDR3 DNA reads as TGTGCCAGCAGCGTCGACAGGAACACTGAAGCTTTCTTT. The chain joins TRBV9 to TRBJ1-1; possible D gene TRBD1, 5 bases. Trimming took 2 bases from V and 1 from J, leaving 6 bases between them. CDR1 and CDR2 (germline): SGDLS, YYNGEE. This CDR3 spans 13 amino acids.

The gene calls are TRBV19 and TRBJ2-1; 10 bases fit TRBD2. Trimming cost V 6 bases and J 6 bases; bases outside gene matches: 5. The CDR3 is 14 residues long. Germline assignment: CDR1 LNHDA and CDR2 SQIVND (reference sequence). CDR3 region: CASRTAGGPNEQFF. CDR3 bases: TGTGCCAGTAGAACAGCGGGGGGGCCCAATGAGCAGTTCTTC.

The chain is built from TRBV6-5 and TRBJ2-2; TRBD1 matches 9 bases. Germline V gene lookup returns CDR1 MNHEY and CDR2 SVGAGI. The J segment lost 3 bases and the V segment lost 6 bases, leaving 5 bases of the junction unmatched. This CDR3 is 15 amino acids long. Written as DNA, the CDR3 is TGTGCCAGCAGACGGACAGGGGTTTACACCGGGGAGCTGTTTTTT. Its protein is CASRRTGVYTGELFF.

A remark on this clone: The same CDR3 arises from other DNA sequences in this sample as well. The rearrangement uses TRBV18 and TRBJ1-1; D is possibly TRBD1 (6 bases). The CDR3 contains 14 residues. Trimming left V 3 bases short and J 1 base short, with 9 bases between. In germline, CDR1 is KGHSH, CDR2 LQKENI. The CDR3 sequence is CASSPLGANTEAFF. The CDR3, as DNA: TGTGCCAGCTCACCTTTGGGGGCGAACACTGAAGCTTTCTTT.

V usage is TRBV10-2 and J usage is TRBJ1-6; perhaps TRBD1 as D (6 bases). The length of the CDR3 is 16 residues. Trimming removed 7 bases at V and 6 bases at J, with 19 bases between. Germline lookup yields CDR1 WSHSY and CDR2 SAAADI. As DNA, the CDR3 is TGCGCCAGCACCATGAGTTGGGGGGGCGGTAATTCACCCCTCCACTTT. It specifies CASTMSWGGGNSPLHF.

The chain has TRBV6-6 and TRBJ1-1; D not resolved. Germline V gene lookup returns CDR1 MNHNY and CDR2 SVGAGI (reference sequence). The CDR3 totals 16 residues. Deletions cut 6 bases from V and 5 bases from J, with 22 bases between. The CDR3 DNA sequence: TGTGCCAGCAGCATGCTACCTTTCCCCGTGGAGACTGAAGCTTTCTTT. Amino acid sequence: CASSMLPFPVETEAFF.

The CDR3 spells CASSLRGNSFF. CDR3 DNA sequence: TGTGCCAGCAGCTTACGGGGGAACTCCTTCTTC. This chain links TRBV7-2 with TRBJ2-1, with a tentative D call TRBD2 (6 bases). Looked up from germline, CDR1 is SGHTA and CDR2 is FQGNSA. The CDR3 is 11 residues long. Trimming cost V 2 bases and J 16 bases, with 12 bases left between them.

This chain connects TRBV18 to TRBJ2-3, with 7 positions matching TRBD2. This CDR3 is 15 amino acids long. Germline V gene data show CDR1 as KGHSH and CDR2 as LQKENI. V shed 9 bases, J shed 4 bases, and the junction held 13 bases outside the gene matches. CDR3 nucleotides: TGTGCCAGTCGGGGGGTCCATGTCCCCCCAGATACGCAGTATTTT. This codes for CASRGVHVPPDTQYF.

The chain has TRBV11-3 and TRBJ2-2; 8 positions agree with TRBD2. Looked up from germline, CDR1 is SGHNT and CDR2 is YENEEA. Losses at the gene ends were 5 bases for V and 6 bases for J; bases not matched to a gene: 8. The CDR3 extends over 15 amino acids. The CDR3 reads CASSVSAGASGELFF. The CDR3 region has the DNA TGTGCCAGCAGCGTTTCAGCGGGGGCTTCCGGGGAGCTGTTTTTT.

V gene TRBV5-6 combines with J gene TRBJ2-5; possibly TRBD2 for D (5 bases). The V end lost 1 base, the J end lost 0 bases, and 13 bases lay between the germline ends. The CDR3 is 16 residues long. Germline V CDR1 and CDR2: SGHDT, YYEEEE. The CDR3 DNA follows: TGTGCCAGCAGCTTGTTAGGACTGGGCAACCAAGAGACCCAGTACTTC. This translates into CASSLLGLGNQETQYF.

The V call is TRBV30, the J call TRBJ2-2; 8 bases line up with TRBD2. Trimming removed 8 bases from V and 1 base from J; junction bases left unmatched: 6. Germline loops: CDR1 GTSNPN, CDR2 SVGIG (reference sequence). CDR3 length: 14 amino acids. CDR3 nucleotide sequence: TGTGCCGGAGCGGGGGAAAGGAACACCGGGGAGCTGTTTTTT. This gives the protein CAGAGERNTGELFF.

The chain couples TRBV7-9 to TRBJ1-4; D unclear. Germline V gene sequence: CDR1 SEHNR, CDR2 FQNEAQ (reference sequence). Trimming removed 5 bases from V and 5 bases from J, with 18 bases in between. This CDR3 contains 16 residues. CDR3 region: CASSHNPRERNEKLFF. The CDR3 DNA follows: TGTGCCAGCAGCCATAATCCTAGGGAGAGGAATGAAAAACTGTTTTTT.